This T cell receptor (beta chain) was sequenced for a study of T cells expressing NK-cell markers. Study-wide background: In sorted CD3+CD56+NKG2C+, CD3+CD56+NKG2C- and CD3+CD56-NKG2C+ T cells, TCR beta repertoires were obtained.

Findings and limits, study-wide: There were four donors in whom these clonotypes also led the CD3+CD56-NKG2C+ fraction.

This CDR3 has 16 amino acids. Germline lookup yields CDR1 SQVTM and CDR2 ANQGSEA. On this clonotype itself: Its antigen is undetermined.

Making the TCR beta cDNA relied on 5'RACE template switching with UMIs. TCRdb processed the 5' RACE reads again and assigns one entry to each CDR3 protein, with no DNA. Its table lists 300,000 or so distinct CDR3 sequences. The receptor's source is a woman aged 18-70 years in good health. Sample: blood T cells: a sorted CD56 or NKG2C T cell subset, CD4+ or CD8+ T cells, or bulk PBMC T cells (not recorded which). The genes are TRBV29-1 and TRBJ2-3; the D gene TCRdb calls, TRBD1, cannot be checked with no DNA. CDR3: CSVEDSGFDLTDTQYF.